These 7 T cell receptor beta chains were sequenced from one sample in a study of cytomegalovirus exposure and HLA in healthy donors. PCR used 60 Vbeta primers and 13 Jbeta primers. Generated by immunoSEQ multiplex PCR, the TCRdb table keeps only in-frame clones and is missing some. The table includes just under 80,000 clones, roughly four fifths detected once. The sequencing sample was made of PBMCs. Every receptor here comes from a man aged 35 to 55 in good health and CMV-seronegative.

The CDR3 nucleotides read TGTGCCAGCAGTGAAAGCGGGGTAGGGAACATTCAGTACTTC. It translates to CASSESGVGNIQYF. The V and J genes are TRBV2 and TRBJ2-4; 7 bases are shared with TRBD2. This CDR3 spans 14 amino acids. Germline lookup yields CDR1 SNHLY and CDR2 FYNNEI. The junction had 5 bases not matched to a gene; V was cut back by 2 bases and J by 7 bases.

The chain recombines TRBV18 with TRBJ2-3, with 9 bases identical to TRBD1. The CDR3 has 20 residues. Trimming took 5 bases from V and 0 from J; bases not matched to a gene: 18. Germline V CDR1 and CDR2: KGHSH, LQKENI. CDR3 sequence reads: CASSTTGTGSLTPSTDTQYF. CDR3 nucleotide sequence: TGTGCCAGCTCAACTACCGGGACAGGGTCTCTCACCCCCAGCACAGATACGCAGTATTTT.

The V and J genes are TRBV6-1 and TRBJ1-1, with a possible D match to TRBD1 (5 bases). Between the trimmed V and J ends, which lost 3 bases and 2 bases, there was a span of 10 bases. This CDR3 has 14 amino acids. Germline CDR1 MNHNS, CDR2 SASEGT. The CDR3 loop reads CASSDGGGNTEAFF. In DNA form, the CDR3 reads TGTGCCAGCAGTGATGGGGGAGGCAACACTGAAGCTTTCTTT.

There are a few counts of this clone. V and J are TRBV4-3 and TRBJ1-5; D call uncertain. The CDR3 covers 16 residues. The V end lost 4 bases, the J end lost 0 bases, and 13 bases lay between the germline ends. CDR1 LGHNA and CDR2 YSLEER come from the germline V gene. The CDR3 sequence: CASSRNRENSNQPQHF. For the CDR3, the DNA is TGCGCCAGCAGCCGCAACCGGGAAAATAGCAATCAGCCCCAGCATTTT.

This clone has just a few counts. The J gene is TRBJ1-1, the V gene TRBV7-9; unclear D gene. The CDR3 spans 12 residues. V lost 5 bases to trimming and J lost 2 bases, with 6 bases between them. CDR1 and CDR2 (germline): SEHNR, FQNEAQ (reference sequence). The CDR3: CASSRINTEAFF. CDR3 DNA sequence: TGTGCCAGCAGCCGTATCAACACTGAAGCTTTCTTT.

CDR3 DNA: TGTGCCAGCAGCGTAAGACTAGCAACCAATGAGCAGTTCTTC. It codes for CASSVRLATNEQFF. The chain carries TRBV11-2 and TRBJ2-1, with TRBD2 matching over 7 bases. After removal of 5 bases from V and 6 bases from J, the junction contained 7 bases not matched to a gene. The CDR3 covers 14 residues. From germline, CDR1 is SGHAT and CDR2 FQNNGV.

This clone was detected only once. The genes are TRBV6-1 and TRBJ2-7, with 7 bases lining up with TRBD1. The CDR3 is 16 residues long. Trimming took 4 bases from V and 1 from J; bases not matched to a gene: 10. The V gene's germline CDR1 is MNHNS and CDR2 SASEGT. CDR3 loop: CASSAAATGSSYEQYF. Here the CDR3 DNA reads TGTGCCAGCAGTGCCGCCGCGACAGGGTCATCCTACGAGCAGTACTTC.